The entry below gives a single TCR beta chain sequence along with its context. The data were obtained in a study of blood T cell repertoires in COVID-19. Membership in each cohort depended on participant-reported clinical history. Donors in Cohort 3 counted as recovered after two negative PCRs, clearance, or symptom resolution. In the study's own analysis: Amplified reference gene primers provided the basis for estimating nucleated cell counts. Generated by immunoSEQ multiplex PCR, the TCRdb table keeps only in-frame clones and is missing some. The DNA gave D and trimming, while V, J and clone size come from that table. The sample lists 140,000 or so clones, over 80% occurring once. The CDR3 sequence is 18 residues long. The germline CDR1 and CDR2 sequences are SGHRS and YFSETQ. Unmatched junction bases numbered 8, after V lost 4 bases and J lost 0 bases.

Sequencing was carried out using PBMCs or T cells enriched from blood (not recorded which). The sequence was obtained from a woman aged 40 to 50 who had recovered from COVID-19. This rearrangement joins TRBV5-1 to TRBJ2-3, with 13 positions matching TRBD2. This CDR3 reads CASSRMGLAGPSTDTQYF. For the CDR3, the DNA is TGCGCCAGCAGCCGAATGGGACTAGCGGGACCTAGCACAGATACGCAGTATTTT.